These 27 T cell receptor beta chains originate from one sample sequenced in a study of T cell changes during pregnancy in multiple sclerosis. Assay: immunoSEQ multiplex PCR; the TCRdb copy retains only in-frame clones and omits some. There are tens of thousands of clones in the sample; around 89% occur only once, and about 3.3% lies in the top ten. Specimen: CD4+ T cells from peripheral blood mononuclear cells, collected in the first trimester of pregnancy. The receptors shown here come from a female donor in good health, enrolled as a control in a pregnancy study.

This chain's CDR3 is CAALARSGGNYGYTF. The CDR3 DNA reads TGTGCCGCCCTGGCTAGATCCGGGGGTAACTATGGCTACACCTTC. The chain joins TRBV28 to TRBJ1-2, with D possibly being TRBD1 (5 bases). V lost 11 bases to trimming and J lost 1 base, with 20 bases between them. Per the germline V gene, CDR1 is MDHEN and CDR2 is SYDVKM. CDR3 size: 15 residues.

As DNA, the CDR3 is TGTGCCAGCACCGACGAGGCACCGCCAGAAAAACTGTTTTTT. Amino acid sequence: CASTDEAPPEKLFF. This chain links TRBV6-5 with TRBJ1-4; D gene unclear. The CDR3 loop spans 14 amino acids. V was cut by 7 bases and J by 8 bases, with 17 bases left in between. Looked up from germline, CDR1 is MNHEY and CDR2 is SVGAGI.

The V call is TRBV28, the J call TRBJ2-1, with TRBD2 matching 11 bases. The CDR3 is 13 residues long. The germline gives CDR1 MDHEN, CDR2 SYDVKM. After removal of 10 bases from V and 7 bases from J, the junction contained 6 bases not matched to a gene. CDR3 nucleotide sequence: TGTGCCACAGACCGGACTAGCGGGAATGAGCAGTTCTTC. Translating gives CATDRTSGNEQFF.

The chain is built from TRBV6-1 and TRBJ1-3; a weak D match, TRBD1 (6 bases). The CDR3 spans 14 residues. Germline V gives CDR1 MNHNS, CDR2 SASEGT. The V and J ends lost 4 bases and 3 bases respectively, with 10 bases between them. The CDR3 reads CASSGSTGGNTIYF. CDR3 DNA: TGTGCCAGCAGTGGGTCGACAGGTGGAAACACCATATATTTT.

The chain combines TRBV6-1 with TRBJ2-1; 8 bases are shared with TRBD2. The CDR3 is made up of 15 amino acids. V was pared by 6 bases and J by 7 bases, with 11 bases of the junction left unmatched. From germline, CDR1 is MNHNS and CDR2 SASEGT. This chain's CDR3 is CASSPPSGRRNEQFF. The CDR3 DNA is TGTGCCAGCAGCCCCCCCAGCGGGAGAAGAAATGAGCAGTTCTTC.

The J gene is TRBJ1-3, the V gene TRBV29-1; no firm D call. The CDR3 is 10 residues long. From germline, CDR1 is SQVTM and CDR2 ANQGSEA. The ends were cut back, 5 bases at V and 8 bases at J, with 7 bases in the middle. CDR3 region: CSVLEDTIYF. The CDR3 bases are TGCAGCGTTTTGGAGGACACCATATATTTT.

The J gene is TRBJ2-2, the V gene TRBV19; 13 bases line up with TRBD2. There are 19 residues in the CDR3. Germline V CDR1 and CDR2: LNHDA, SQIVND (reference sequence). V shed 5 bases, J shed 3 bases, and the junction held 12 bases outside the gene matches. In DNA, the CDR3 is TGTGCCAGTAGTCCCCGTCCCGGGACTAGCGGGGCTTACACCGGGGAGCTGTTTTTT. This sequence encodes CASSPRPGTSGAYTGELFF.

This clone was picked up a small number of times. The chain couples TRBV20-1 to TRBJ2-1; 8 nucleotides match TRBD2. CDR1 is DFQATT and CDR2 is SNEGSKA in the germline V gene (reference sequence). The CDR3 consists of 10 residues. The V and J ends lost 2 bases and 13 bases, in that order; junction bases with no gene match: 1. The CDR3, as DNA: TGCAGTGCTAGAAGCGGGAGACAGTTCTTC. It translates to CSARSGRQFF.

V and J are TRBV5-1 and TRBJ1-1; weak D call: TRBD1 (5 bases). The V end was cut by 2 bases, the J end by 7 bases, with 18 bases between. The CDR3 has 15 residues. The V gene's germline CDR1 is SGHRS and CDR2 YFSETQ. The CDR3 region has the DNA TGCGCCAGCAGCTTAGGAGGGGTTGATTACGTTGAAGCTTTCTTT. Translated, it gives CASSLGGVDYVEAFF.

This clone appeared a single time. The chain recombines TRBV6-5 with TRBJ2-7; tentatively, D is TRBD2 (6 bases). This CDR3 spans 13 amino acids. The V gene lost 6 bases and the J gene lost 3 bases, with 12 bases spanning the gap. Germline V gene lookup returns CDR1 MNHEY and CDR2 SVGAGI. CDR3 bases: TGTGCCAGCAGAGCCGGGACTTACTACGAGCAGTACTTC. Translating it yields CASRAGTYYEQYF.

This sequence joins TRBV27 and TRBJ2-3; D is unclear. This CDR3 is 15 amino acids long. The V gene's germline CDR1 is MNHEY and CDR2 SMNVEV (reference sequence). V lost 7 bases, J lost 3 bases, and 17 bases lay in between. CDR3 sequence reads: CASTPRRLTTDTQYF. The CDR3 DNA sequence: TGTGCCAGCACCCCCCGTAGACTCACTACAGATACGCAGTATTTT.

The chain employs TRBV18 and TRBJ2-2, with 9 nucleotides matching TRBD1. CDR1 and CDR2 from the germline V gene are KGHSH and LQKENI. There are 14 residues in the CDR3. J gave up 7 bases and V 1 base, and 1 base lay outside the gene matches. CDR3 protein: CASSPRTGDGELFF. CDR3 coding DNA: TGTGCCAGCTCACCACGGACAGGGGACGGGGAGCTGTTTTTT.

The chain has TRBV25-1 and TRBJ2-4, with TRBD1 matching 9 bases. Germline V gene lookup returns CDR1 MGHDK and CDR2 SYGVNS. There are 13 residues in the CDR3. The ends lost 6 bases at V and 9 bases at J; junction bases unmatched: 6. CDR3 in amino acids: CASRGTGLVIQYF. CDR3 DNA sequence: TGTGCCAGCAGAGGGACAGGGTTGGTCATTCAGTACTTC.

The rearrangement links TRBV28 to TRBJ2-7; TRBD2 matches 7 bases. Germline CDR1 and CDR2: MDHEN and SYDVKM. This CDR3 has 14 residues. The J segment lost 3 bases and the V segment lost 5 bases, leaving 7 bases of the junction unmatched. CDR3 DNA: TGTGCCAGCAGTCGAGGCGGGAGTGTCTACGAGCAGTACTTC. It yields the protein CASSRGGSVYEQYF.

The chain carries TRBV7-2 and TRBJ2-2; no definite D call. Trimming cost V 4 bases and J 0 bases, with 15 bases left between them. This CDR3 has 17 amino acids. CDR1 and CDR2 (germline): SGHTA, FQGNSA. The DNA of the CDR3 is TGTGCCAGCAGCTACATCTTAGTCCAGGCGAACACCGGGGAGCTGTTTTTT. Translating it yields CASSYILVQANTGELFF.

This chain connects TRBV21-1 to TRBJ1-5. TRBV21-1 is designated a pseudogene. The CDR3 is 11 amino acids. The CDR3 DNA reads as TGTGCCAGCATCCTGTATCAGCCCCAGCATTTT. Translated: CASILYQPQHF.

The genes are TRBV5-8 and TRBJ1-6, with 8 bases fitting TRBD1. The CDR3 length is 15 residues. Germline V gene lookup returns CDR1 SGHTS and CDR2 YDEGEE. Trimming at V came to 4 bases and at J to 9 bases, leaving 9 bases not matched to a gene. The CDR3, as DNA: TGTGCCAGCAGCCCGGGATGGCAGGGGGCTTCACCCCTCCACTTT. The encoded protein is CASSPGWQGASPLHF.

The chain employs TRBV7-9 and TRBJ1-2, with 10 bases aligning to TRBD1. The ends lost 7 bases at V and 2 bases at J; junction bases unmatched: 4. The germline V gene has CDR1 SEHNR and CDR2 FQNEAQ (reference sequence). This CDR3 has 14 amino acids. The CDR3 is CASTLGQGNYGYTF. The CDR3 nucleotides are TGTGCCAGCACCTTGGGACAGGGGAACTATGGCTACACCTTC.

This clone was seen just once. The chain is built from TRBV2 and TRBJ2-6; D ambiguous. The CDR3 runs 13 residues. The germline V and J ends were trimmed by 7 bases and 4 bases, with 8 bases remaining between them. CDR1 is SNHLY and CDR2 is FYNNEI in the germline V gene. CDR3: CASTQAGANVLTF. CDR3 DNA: TGTGCCAGCACCCAAGCCGGGGCCAACGTCCTGACTTTC.

The rearrangement joins TRBV5-4 to TRBJ1-2, with D maybe TRBD1 (6 bases). V was trimmed by 0 bases and J by 8 bases, leaving 23 bases between them. Germline V gives CDR1 SGHNT, CDR2 YYREEE (reference sequence). CDR3 size: 17 residues. CDR3 sequence: CASSLASRAGASGGYTF. In DNA, the CDR3 is TGTGCCAGCAGCTTGGCGAGTAGGGCAGGGGCCTCAGGAGGCTACACCTTC.

This sequence joins TRBV18 and TRBJ2-7, with 9 bases fitting TRBD2. In germline, CDR1 is KGHSH, CDR2 LQKENI. J was trimmed by 5 bases and V by 4 bases; bases with no gene match: 15. The CDR3 covers 17 residues. This CDR3 reads CASSRNPSGTPSHEQYF. In DNA, the CDR3 is TGTGCCAGCTCACGTAACCCTAGCGGGACCCCTTCCCACGAGCAGTACTTC.

This rearrangement joins TRBV28 to TRBJ2-5; TRBD2 might be the D (6 bases). The CDR3 loop spans 13 amino acids. Trimming stripped 6 bases from V and 5 bases from J, with 13 bases between. Germline V lookup: CDR1 MDHEN, CDR2 SYDVKM. DNA of the CDR3: TGTGCCAGCAGCCCACCGGGGGTGGAGACCCAGTACTTC. This sequence encodes CASSPPGVETQYF.

A note on this clone: One end of the junction does not line up with germline, which may come from a read error. The V and J genes are TRBV15 and TRBJ2-7; D possibly corresponds to TRBD2 (5 bases). CDR1 and CDR2 (germline): LNHNV, YYDKDF (reference sequence). This CDR3 is 13 amino acids long. This CDR3 reads CATSRGSDYRTHF. The CDR3 bases are TGTGCCACCAGCAGAGGGTCAGACTACCGGACCCACTTC.

The chain has TRBV29-1 and TRBJ2-1; the match to TRBD2 covers 8 bases. Losses at the gene ends were 5 bases for V and 0 bases for J; bases not matched to a gene: 9. Germline values: CDR1 SQVTM, CDR2 ANQGSEA. This CDR3 is built from 16 residues. Written as DNA, the CDR3 is TGCAGCGTTCAAGGAGCGGGGGCGATCTCCTACAATGAGCAGTTCTTC. It is translated as CSVQGAGAISYNEQFF.

The chain combines TRBV19 with TRBJ1-1; 10 bases line up with TRBD1. Per the germline V gene, CDR1 is LNHDA and CDR2 is SQIVND (reference sequence). V was pared by 7 bases and J by 2 bases, with 7 bases of the junction left unmatched. This CDR3 comprises 15 residues. CDR3 nucleotides: TGTGCCAGTAAGGGGACAGGGGTGCGCAACACTGAAGCTTTCTTT. It codes for CASKGTGVRNTEAFF.

The rearrangement uses TRBV6-6 and TRBJ1-3; D is possibly TRBD1 (6 bases). Per the germline V gene, CDR1 is MNHNY and CDR2 is SVGAGI (reference sequence). The V end lost 4 bases, the J end lost 1 base, and 14 bases lay between the germline ends. The CDR3 is 16 amino acids. The CDR3 reads CASSFSDSRSGNTIYF. The CDR3 DNA follows: TGTGCCAGCAGTTTCTCGGACAGCAGGTCTGGAAACACCATATATTTT.

The chain joins TRBV5-1 to TRBJ1-6; D is possibly TRBD1 (5 bases). Germline lookup yields CDR1 SGHRS and CDR2 YFSETQ. The V end lost 2 bases, the J end lost 0 bases, and 12 bases lay between the germline ends. The CDR3 runs to 17 residues. The CDR3 sequence: CASSLGEVSSYNSPLHF. In nucleotides, the CDR3 is TGCGCCAGCAGCTTAGGGGAGGTGAGCTCCTATAATTCACCCCTCCACTTT.